This TCR beta chain was identified during a study of blood T cell repertoires in COVID-19. The germline V gene encodes CDR1 SEHNR and CDR2 FQNEAQ (reference sequence). Trimming removed 3 bases at V and 0 bases at J, with 12 bases between. The CDR3 runs to 15 residues. Enrollees, roughly 18 to 95 years old, lived in approximately 25 US areas. Participants were placed into cohorts based on the clinical history they reported. Two negative PCRs, clearance, or symptom resolution were required of recovered Cohort 3 donors. This clone was counted once. The repertoire was sequenced with immunoSEQ multiplex PCR; TCRdb's copy has only in-frame clones and lacks some. In the table there are 150,000 or so clones, 84% of which are singletons.

The sample consisted of PBMCs or T cells enriched from blood (not recorded which). The chain employs TRBV7-9 and TRBJ2-7; D is perhaps TRBD2 (6 bases). This TCR came from a woman aged 45-65 years who had recovered from COVID-19. The CDR3 bases are TGTGCCAGCAGCTTGAGCGGGTTCCTCTCCTACGAGCAGTACTTC. Its translation is CASSLSGFLSYEQYF.